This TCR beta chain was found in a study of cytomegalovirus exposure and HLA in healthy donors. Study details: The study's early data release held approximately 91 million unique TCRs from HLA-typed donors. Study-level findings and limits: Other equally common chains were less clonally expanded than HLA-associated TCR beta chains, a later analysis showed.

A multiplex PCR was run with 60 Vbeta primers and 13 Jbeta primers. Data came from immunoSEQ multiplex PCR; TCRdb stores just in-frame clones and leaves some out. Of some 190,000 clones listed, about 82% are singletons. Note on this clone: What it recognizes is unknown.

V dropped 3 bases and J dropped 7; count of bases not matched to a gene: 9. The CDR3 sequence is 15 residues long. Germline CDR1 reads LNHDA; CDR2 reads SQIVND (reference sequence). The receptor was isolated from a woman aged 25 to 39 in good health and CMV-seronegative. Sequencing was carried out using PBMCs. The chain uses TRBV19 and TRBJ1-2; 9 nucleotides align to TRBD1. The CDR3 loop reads CASSMLPGQGIGYTF. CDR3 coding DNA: TGTGCCAGTAGTATGCTACCGGGACAGGGTATTGGCTACACCTTC.